This T cell receptor (beta chain) derives from a study of blood T cell repertoires in COVID-19. Whole-study context: The United States, Italy and Spain supplied acute and convalescent COVID-19 samples. PBMCs, B-cell-depleted T cells, or T cells were the source of the cDNA or gDNA that made up the material.

In the authors' methods: Nucleated cell counts were estimated from reference gene primer amplification. TCRdb keeps only in-frame clones here, not all; method: immunoSEQ multiplex PCR. The V and J calls and clone size come from that table; D and trimming were worked out from the DNA. The sample includes about 180,000 clones, about 80% of them seen just once. This clone was recorded a few times. The CDR3 contains 13 residues. Trimming cost V 4 bases and J 4 bases, with 11 bases left between them. CDR1 and CDR2 from the germline V gene are SGHRS and YFSETQ. The chain uses TRBV5-1 and TRBJ1-2; D is unclear. The TCR comes from a human donor in a cohort sampled during active COVID-19. The sample taken for sequencing was peripheral blood. CDR3 loop: CASSPRVAYGYTF. CDR3 nucleotides: TGCGCCAGCAGCCCGAGGGTTGCCTATGGCTACACCTTC.